This TCR beta chain comes out of a study of blood T cell repertoires in COVID-19. With 7 bases removed from V and 4 bases from J, the gap between germline ends came to 15 bases. CDR1 and CDR2 from the germline V gene are SNHLY and FYNNEI. The CDR3 contains 14 residues. TCRdb keeps only in-frame clones here, not all; method: immunoSEQ multiplex PCR. The table lists fewer than 300,000 clones, roughly 80% of them singletons, with about 2.5% in the top ten. Material: peripheral blood. This clonotype was sampled from a woman in her 70s with active or convalescent COVID-19. The genes are TRBV2 and TRBJ2-3; D is perhaps TRBD2 (6 bases). The CDR3 DNA reads as TGTGCCAGCAAGGTGACTAGTGGTGCAGATACGCAGTATTTT. Protein product: CASKVTSGADTQYF. Together with reference TRBV2 and TRBJ2-3, the CDR3 gives the full variable domain: EPEVTQTPSHQVTQMGQEVILRCVPISNHLYFYWYRQILGQKVEFLVSFYNNEISEKSEIFDDQFSVERPDGSNFTLKIRSTKLEDSAMYFCASKVTSGADTQYFGPGTRLTVL.